The 3 T cell receptor beta chains below come from one sample, sequenced in a study of OX40 agonist ivuxolimab in advanced cancers. This table comes from immunoSEQ multiplex PCR, and its TCRdb copy is limited to in-frame clones, with some not included. Of about 69,000 clones detected, roughly nine tenths appear once; the ten largest clones hold 0.25% to 0.3%. The specimen comprised CD4+ or CD8+ T cells sorted from blood, sampled in a trial of the OX40 agonist ivuxolimab. The receptor source for this set is an adult with an advanced solid tumor such as melanoma, head and neck, liver or kidney cancer.

The chain has TRBV9 and TRBJ2-1, with 13 bases identical to TRBD2. This CDR3 has 16 amino acids. Germline V gene sequence: CDR1 SGDLS, CDR2 YYNGEE. Trimming at V came to 3 bases and at J to 4 bases, leaving 4 bases not matched to a gene. CDR3: CASSEGLAGLYNEQFF. The CDR3 nucleotides are TGTGCCAGCAGCGAGGGACTAGCGGGACTGTACAATGAGCAGTTCTTC.

In its sample, this clone was seen a few times. The chain carries TRBV7-9 and TRBJ2-7, with a possible D match to TRBD2 (5 bases). The CDR3 contains 11 residues. Per the germline V gene, CDR1 is SEHNR and CDR2 is FQNEAQ (reference sequence). The V and J ends lost 4 bases and 7 bases respectively, with 8 bases between them. CDR3 in DNA: TGTGCCAGCAGCTCCGGCGGGGAGCAGTACTTC. It is translated as CASSSGGEQYF.

The chain has TRBV5-5 and TRBJ1-2; D remains ambiguous. Germline CDR1 SGHKS, CDR2 YYEKEE (reference sequence). V shed 0 bases and J shed 5 bases, with 14 bases lying between them. The CDR3 totals 15 residues. The chain's CDR3 is CASSLESLGIYGYTF. DNA of the CDR3: TGTGCCAGCAGCTTGGAGAGTCTAGGAATATATGGCTACACCTTC. The full variable domain, rest sourced from reference TRBV5-5 and TRBJ1-2, is DAGVTQSPTHLIKTRGQQVTLRCSPISGHKSVSWYQQVLGQGPQFIFQYYEKEERGRGNFPDRFSARQFPNYSSELNVNALLLGDSALYLCASSLESLGIYGYTFGSGTRLTVV.